Detailed here is one T cell receptor (beta chain). Antigen specificity is unknown. With 0 bases clipped from V and 5 bases from J, the junction kept 7 bases outside the gene matches. CDR3 length: 15 residues. Germline V gene data show CDR1 as SGHKS and CDR2 as YYEKEE (reference sequence). This entry comes from a study of siplizumab effects on memory and regulatory T cells. Profiling relied on immunoSEQ multiplex PCR, and the TCRdb table lists in-frame clones only, not all of them. The top ten hold 3% to 4% of the sample, which has roughly 68,000 clones, over 80% seen once. Study-level points and caveats: Treg-derived clones made up an average of about 73% of mappable alloreactive CD4+ clones with siplizumab and approximately 30% in controls.

Researchers sequenced unstimulated naive, memory, effector memory and TEMRA subsets in three donor pairs. The source of this sequence is a human donor in good health. Source material: memory CD4+ T cells sorted from blood. This chain joins TRBV5-5 and TRBJ2-5; 7 bases map to TRBD2. CDR3 nucleotides: TGTGCCAGCAGCTTGGCGGGACTAAACCCGGAGACCCAGTACTTC. It is translated as CASSLAGLNPETQYF.